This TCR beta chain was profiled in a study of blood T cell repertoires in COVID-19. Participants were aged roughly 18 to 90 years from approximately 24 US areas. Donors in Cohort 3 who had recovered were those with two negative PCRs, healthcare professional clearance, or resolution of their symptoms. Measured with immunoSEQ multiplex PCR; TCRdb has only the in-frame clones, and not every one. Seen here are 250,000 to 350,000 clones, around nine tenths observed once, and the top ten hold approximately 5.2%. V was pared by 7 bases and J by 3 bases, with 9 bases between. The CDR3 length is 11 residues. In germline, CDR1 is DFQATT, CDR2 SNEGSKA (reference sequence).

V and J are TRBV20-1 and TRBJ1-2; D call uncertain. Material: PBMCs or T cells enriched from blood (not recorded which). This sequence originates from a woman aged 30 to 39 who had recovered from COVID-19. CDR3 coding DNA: TGCAGTGGAGCACTGGACTATGGCTACACCTTC. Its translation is CSGALDYGYTF.